What follows describes a single T cell receptor beta chain. This sample is drawn from a study of identical twins. Only healthy Caucasians were included as donors. From the 5' RACE reads, TCRdb called clonotypes with MiXCR, one entry per CDR3 protein. The sample records 200,000 to 300,000 distinct CDR3 sequences, roughly 7% being singletons. Trimming cost V 2 bases and J 5 bases; bases outside gene matches: 2. From germline, CDR1 is MNHNS and CDR2 SASEGT. The CDR3 has 15 residues. These data were also filed under a second study, of yellow fever vaccine responses in identical twins.

This receptor was obtained from a woman under 30 in good health. V usage is TRBV6-1 and J usage is TRBJ2-1; 11 bases agree with TRBD2. What was sequenced was memory (CD45RO+) T cells sorted from blood. CDR3 sequence reads: CASSESTSGNNEQFF. CDR3 nucleotide sequence: TGTGCCAGCAGTGAATCGACTAGCGGGAACAATGAGCAGTTCTTC.